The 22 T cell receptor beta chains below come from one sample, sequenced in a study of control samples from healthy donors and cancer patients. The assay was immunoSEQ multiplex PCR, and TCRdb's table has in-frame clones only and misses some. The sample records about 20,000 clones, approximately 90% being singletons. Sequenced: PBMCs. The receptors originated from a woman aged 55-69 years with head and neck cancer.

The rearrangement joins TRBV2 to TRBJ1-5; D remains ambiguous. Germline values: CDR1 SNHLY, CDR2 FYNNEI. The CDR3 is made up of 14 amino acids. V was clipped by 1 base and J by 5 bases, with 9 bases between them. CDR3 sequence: CASSEVGGDQPQHF. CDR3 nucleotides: TGTGCCAGCAGTGAAGTAGGCGGGGATCAGCCCCAGCATTTT.

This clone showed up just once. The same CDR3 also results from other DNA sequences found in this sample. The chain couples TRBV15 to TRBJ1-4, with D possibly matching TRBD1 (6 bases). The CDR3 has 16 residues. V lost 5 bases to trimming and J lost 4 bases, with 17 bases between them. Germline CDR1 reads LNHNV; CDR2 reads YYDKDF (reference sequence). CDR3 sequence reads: CATSPLPQGINEKLFF. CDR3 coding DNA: TGTGCCACCAGCCCTCTCCCACAGGGTATTAATGAAAAACTGTTTTTT.

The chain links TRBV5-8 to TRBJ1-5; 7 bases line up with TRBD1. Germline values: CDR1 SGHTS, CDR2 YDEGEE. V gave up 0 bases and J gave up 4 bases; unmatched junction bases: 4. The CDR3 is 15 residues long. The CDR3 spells CASSLGDRENQPQHF. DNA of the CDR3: TGTGCCAGCAGCTTGGGAGACAGGGAAAATCAGCCCCAGCATTTT.

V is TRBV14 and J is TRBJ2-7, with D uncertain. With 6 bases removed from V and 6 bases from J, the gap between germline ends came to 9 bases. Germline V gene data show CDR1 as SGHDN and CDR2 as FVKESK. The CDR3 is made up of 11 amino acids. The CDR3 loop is CASSLASEQYF. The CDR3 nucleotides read TGTGCCAGCAGTCTTGCTAGCGAGCAGTACTTC.

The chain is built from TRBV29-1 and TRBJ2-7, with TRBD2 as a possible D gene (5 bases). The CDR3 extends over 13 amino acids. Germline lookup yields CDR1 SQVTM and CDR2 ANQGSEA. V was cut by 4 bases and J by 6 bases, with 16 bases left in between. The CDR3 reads CSVGWGDTGEQYF. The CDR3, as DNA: TGCAGCGTTGGTTGGGGAGACACTGGCGAGCAGTACTTC.

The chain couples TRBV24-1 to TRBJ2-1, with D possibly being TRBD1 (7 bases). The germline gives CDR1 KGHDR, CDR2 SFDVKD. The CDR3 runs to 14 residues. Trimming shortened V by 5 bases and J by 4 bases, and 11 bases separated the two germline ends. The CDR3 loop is CATSGAGGYNEQFF. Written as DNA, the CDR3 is TGTGCCACCAGTGGGGCAGGGGGGTACAATGAGCAGTTCTTC.

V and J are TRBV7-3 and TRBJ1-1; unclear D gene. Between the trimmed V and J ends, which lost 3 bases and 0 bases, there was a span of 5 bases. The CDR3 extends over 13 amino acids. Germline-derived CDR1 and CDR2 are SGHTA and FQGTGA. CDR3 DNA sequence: TGTGCCAGCAGCTTCAGTGTGAACACTGAAGCTTTCTTT. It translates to CASSFSVNTEAFF.

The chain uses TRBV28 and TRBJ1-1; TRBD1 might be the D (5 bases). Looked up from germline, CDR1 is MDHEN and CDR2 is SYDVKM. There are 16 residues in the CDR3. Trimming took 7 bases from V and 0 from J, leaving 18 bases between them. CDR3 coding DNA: TGTGCCAGCAAAATCCCCCCCGACAGAATGAACACTGAAGCTTTCTTT. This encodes CASKIPPDRMNTEAFF.

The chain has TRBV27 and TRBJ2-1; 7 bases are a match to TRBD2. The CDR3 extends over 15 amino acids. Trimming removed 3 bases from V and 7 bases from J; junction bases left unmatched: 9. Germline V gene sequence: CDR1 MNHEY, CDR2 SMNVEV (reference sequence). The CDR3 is CASSLGGRWVNEQFF. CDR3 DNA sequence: TGTGCCAGCAGTTTGGGCGGGAGATGGGTGAATGAGCAGTTCTTC.

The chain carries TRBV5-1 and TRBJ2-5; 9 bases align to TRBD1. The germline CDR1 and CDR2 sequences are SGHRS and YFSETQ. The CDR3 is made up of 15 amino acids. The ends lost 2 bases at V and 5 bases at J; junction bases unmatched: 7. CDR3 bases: TGCGCCAGCAGCTTAGGGACAGGGCTAGGGGAGACCCAGTACTTC. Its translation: CASSLGTGLGETQYF. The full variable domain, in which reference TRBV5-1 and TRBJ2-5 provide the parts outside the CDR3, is KAGVTQTPRYLIKTRGQQVTLSCSPISGHRSVSWYQQTPGQGLQFLFEYFSETQRNKGNFPGRFSGRQFSNSRSEMNVSTLELGDSALYLCASSLGTGLGETQYFGPGTRLLVL.

CDR3 sequence reads: CASGPGDRAGEQYF. The DNA for the CDR3 is TGTGCCAGCGGCCCTGGAGACAGGGCTGGGGAGCAGTACTTC. The rearrangement joins TRBV9 to TRBJ2-7, with TRBD1 matching over 7 bases. The CDR3 has 14 amino acids. V lost 7 bases, J lost 7 bases, and 14 bases stayed unmatched. In germline, CDR1 is SGDLS, CDR2 YYNGEE. Full variable domain (remainder filled in from reference TRBV9 and TRBJ2-7): DSGVTQTPKHLITATGQRVTLRCSPRSGDLSVYWYQQSLDQGLQFLIQYYNGEERAKGNILERFSAQQFPDLHSELNLSSLELGDSALYFCASGPGDRAGEQYFGPGTRLTVT.

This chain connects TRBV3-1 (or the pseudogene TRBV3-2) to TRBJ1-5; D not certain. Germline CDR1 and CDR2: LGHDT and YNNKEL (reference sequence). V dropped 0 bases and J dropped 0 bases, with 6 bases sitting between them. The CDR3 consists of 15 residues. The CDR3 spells CASSQDSGSNQPQHF. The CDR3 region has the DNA TGTGCCAGCAGCCAAGACTCCGGTAGCAATCAGCCCCAGCATTTT.

The CDR3: CASEGNEQFF. The CDR3 region has the DNA TGTGCCAGCGAGGGGAATGAGCAGTTCTTC. V gene TRBV2 combines with J gene TRBJ2-1; D possibly matches TRBD1 or TRBD2 (5 bases each). Trimming took off 8 bases at V and 7 bases at J, with 6 bases between the two ends. CDR1 and CDR2 from the germline V gene are SNHLY and FYNNEI. This CDR3 comprises 10 residues.

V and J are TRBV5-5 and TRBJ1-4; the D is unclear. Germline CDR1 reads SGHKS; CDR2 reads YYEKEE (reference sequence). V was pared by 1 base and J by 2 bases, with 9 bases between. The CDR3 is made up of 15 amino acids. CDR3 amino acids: CASSLMQATNEKLFF. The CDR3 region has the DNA TGTGCCAGCAGCTTGATGCAGGCGACTAATGAAAAACTGTTTTTT.

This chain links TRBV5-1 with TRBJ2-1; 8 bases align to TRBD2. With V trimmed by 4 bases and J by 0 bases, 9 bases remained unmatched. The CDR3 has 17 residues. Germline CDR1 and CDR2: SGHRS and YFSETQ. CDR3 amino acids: CASSPYTGGSSYNEQFF. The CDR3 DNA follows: TGCGCCAGCAGCCCCTACACGGGGGGGAGCTCCTACAATGAGCAGTTCTTC.

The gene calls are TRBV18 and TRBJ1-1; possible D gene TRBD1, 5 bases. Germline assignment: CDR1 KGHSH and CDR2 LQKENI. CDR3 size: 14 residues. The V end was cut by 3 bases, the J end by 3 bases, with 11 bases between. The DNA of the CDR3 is TGTGCCAGCTCACCGGGACTGGGGGACACTGAAGCTTTCTTT. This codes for CASSPGLGDTEAFF.

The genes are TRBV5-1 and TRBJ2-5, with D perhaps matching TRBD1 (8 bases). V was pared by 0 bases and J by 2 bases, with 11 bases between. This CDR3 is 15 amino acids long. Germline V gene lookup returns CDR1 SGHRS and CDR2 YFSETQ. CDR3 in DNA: TGCGCCAGCAGCTTGGAGCGGGACAGGCAAGAGACCCAGTACTTC. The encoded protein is CASSLERDRQETQYF.

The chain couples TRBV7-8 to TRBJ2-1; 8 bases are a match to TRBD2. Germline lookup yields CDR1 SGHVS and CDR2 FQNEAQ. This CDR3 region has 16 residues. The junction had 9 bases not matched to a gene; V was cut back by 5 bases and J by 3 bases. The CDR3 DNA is TGTGCCAGCAGCCCGGCTAGGAGCGGGAGCTACAATGAGCAGTTCTTC. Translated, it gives CASSPARSGSYNEQFF.

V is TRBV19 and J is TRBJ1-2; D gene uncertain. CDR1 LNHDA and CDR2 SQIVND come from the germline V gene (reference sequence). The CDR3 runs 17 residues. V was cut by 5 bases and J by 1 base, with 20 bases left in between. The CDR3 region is CASSPSLSRELNYGYTF. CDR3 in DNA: TGTGCCAGTAGTCCGAGTCTTAGCCGGGAACTTAACTATGGCTACACCTTC.

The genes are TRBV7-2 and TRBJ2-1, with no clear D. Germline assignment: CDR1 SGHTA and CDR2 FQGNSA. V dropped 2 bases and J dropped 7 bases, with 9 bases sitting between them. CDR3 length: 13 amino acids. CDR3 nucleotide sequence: TGTGCCAGCAGCTTATCAAGGGAAAATGAGCAGTTCTTC. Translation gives CASSLSRENEQFF.

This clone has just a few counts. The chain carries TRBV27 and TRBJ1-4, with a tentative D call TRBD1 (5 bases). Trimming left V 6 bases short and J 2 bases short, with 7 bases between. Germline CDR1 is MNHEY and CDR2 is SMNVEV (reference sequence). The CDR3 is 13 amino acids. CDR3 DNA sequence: TGTGCCAGCAGCAGGGCGACTAATGAAAAACTGTTTTTT. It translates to CASSRATNEKLFF.

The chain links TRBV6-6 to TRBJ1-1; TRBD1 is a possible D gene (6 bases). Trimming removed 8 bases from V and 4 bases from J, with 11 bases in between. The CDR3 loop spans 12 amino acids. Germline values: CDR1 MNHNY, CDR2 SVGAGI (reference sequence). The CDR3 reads CASEGGLTEAFF. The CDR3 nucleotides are TGTGCCAGCGAGGGGGGTCTCACTGAAGCTTTCTTT.